A selection of T cell receptor beta chains follows, all from one sample in a study of T cells in localized non-small cell lung cancer. The repertoire was sequenced with immunoSEQ multiplex PCR; TCRdb's copy has only in-frame clones and lacks some. The sample has about a thousand clones, around 25% seen once. This specimen was normal lung tissue next to the tumor, taken before any cancer treatment. The receptor set was obtained from a woman aged 40 to 75 with stage III lung adenocarcinoma. Each CDR3 is given with its conserved first and last residue. Each record gives: V gene, clone size, D gene, J gene, CDR3 DNA, CDR3 protein. A D gene is named only where the DNA matches it firmly. Clone sizes are given selectively: once, few, many, or a class where the clone is expanded.

TRBV19	-	-	TRBJ2-2	TGTGCCAGTAGCAGTAAAGACAGGTTCACCGGGGAGCTGTTTTTT	CASSSKDRFTGELFF
TRBV15	few	-	TRBJ2-7	TGTGCCACCAGCAGAGGGGGCGGAGACGGCTACGAGCAGTACTTC	CATSRGGGDGYEQYF
TRBV6-8	few	-	TRBJ1-5	TGTGCCTCGGACAGCTTATCAAATCAGCCCCAGCATTTT	CASDSLSNQPQHF
TRBV11-3	few	-	TRBJ2-2	TGTGCCAGCAGCGGCTCAACTAGCACCGGGGAGCTGTTTTTT	CASSGSTSTGELFF
TRBV9	-	-	TRBJ1-1	TGTGCCAGCAGCGTAGGCTCGCTGGGGAACACTGAAGCTTTCTTT	CASSVGSLGNTEAFF
TRBV19	-	-	TRBJ1-5	TGTGCCAGTAGTATTACCGGGAGTAGCAATCAGCCCCAGCATTTT	CASSITGSSNQPQHF
TRBV9	few	TRBD2	TRBJ2-1	TGTGCCAGCAGCGCCCCCCGCCTAGCGGCCGACTACAATGAGCAGTTCTTC	CASSAPRLAADYNEQFF
TRBV18	-	TRBD1	TRBJ1-2	TGTGCCAGCTCACTCCGGACAGGGGGCGCCGGGGGCTATGGCTACACCTTC	CASSLRTGGAGGYGYTF
TRBV5-1	-	-	TRBJ2-2	TGCGCCAGCAGCTTTTCGGGCGCGAACACCGGGGAGCTGTTTTTT	CASSFSGANTGELFF
TRBV19	-	-	TRBJ2-5	TGTGCCAGTAGCACCACGGGACCCCCTCGGACCCAGTACTTC	CASSTTGPPRTQYF
TRBV5-1	-	-	TRBJ1-2	TGCGCCAGCAGCGTAAACCCGGGAAGTAGTGGCTACACCTTC	CASSVNPGSSGYTF
TRBV9	-	-	TRBJ1-6	TGTGCCAGCAGCGGTACAGGGTCACCCCTCCACTTT	CASSGTGSPLHF
TRBV19	-	-	TRBJ2-6	TGTGCCACCCGTTCTGGGGCCAACGTCCTGACTTTC	CATRSGANVLTF
TRBV11-3	few	TRBD2	TRBJ2-7	TGTGCCAGCAGCTTGGTGCTAGCGGGAGCGGACGAGCAGTACTTC	CASSLVLAGADEQYF
TRBV28	-	-	TRBJ2-7	TGTGCCAGCAGTTCCGGGCCAGCCTACGAGCAGTACTTC	CASSSGPAYEQYF
TRBV19	-	TRBD2	TRBJ2-3	TGTGCCAGTAGTATAGGGACTAGCGAAACCACAGATACGCAGTATTTT	CASSIGTSETTDTQYF
TRBV28	-	-	TRBJ2-1	TGTGCCAGCAGTGTCAACGACGAGGGTGAGAATGAGCAGTTCTTC	CASSVNDEGENEQFF
TRBV19	-	-	TRBJ1-1	TGTGCCAGTACTACACAGAACACTGAAGCTTTCTTT	CASTTQNTEAFF